This TCR beta chain appears in the sequencing data of a study of blood T cell repertoires in COVID-19. Study-wide context: Samples taken during acute and convalescent COVID-19 were collected in the United States, Italy and Spain. PBMCs, B-cell-depleted T cells, or T cells were the source of the cDNA or gDNA that made up the material.

Methods used by the authors: The authors estimated nucleated cell counts from reference gene primer amplification. Clones were sequenced by immunoSEQ multiplex PCR, and TCRdb holds only the in-frame ones, with some missing. That table is the source of V, J and clone size, and D and trimming were worked out from the DNA. The sample consists of hundreds of thousands of clones, about 85% of them appearing once. The V gene lost 2 bases and the J gene lost 7 bases, with 14 bases spanning the gap. Per the germline V gene, CDR1 is LGHNA and CDR2 is YSLEER. The CDR3 spans 14 residues. The TCR sequence derives from a man younger than 35 with active or convalescent COVID-19. Source material: peripheral blood. The rearrangement uses TRBV4-3 and TRBJ1-2; D is possibly TRBD1 (6 bases). Written as DNA, the CDR3 is TGCGCCAGCAGCCAAAGTCCGGGACACATTGGCTACACCTTC. Encoded protein: CASSQSPGHIGYTF.